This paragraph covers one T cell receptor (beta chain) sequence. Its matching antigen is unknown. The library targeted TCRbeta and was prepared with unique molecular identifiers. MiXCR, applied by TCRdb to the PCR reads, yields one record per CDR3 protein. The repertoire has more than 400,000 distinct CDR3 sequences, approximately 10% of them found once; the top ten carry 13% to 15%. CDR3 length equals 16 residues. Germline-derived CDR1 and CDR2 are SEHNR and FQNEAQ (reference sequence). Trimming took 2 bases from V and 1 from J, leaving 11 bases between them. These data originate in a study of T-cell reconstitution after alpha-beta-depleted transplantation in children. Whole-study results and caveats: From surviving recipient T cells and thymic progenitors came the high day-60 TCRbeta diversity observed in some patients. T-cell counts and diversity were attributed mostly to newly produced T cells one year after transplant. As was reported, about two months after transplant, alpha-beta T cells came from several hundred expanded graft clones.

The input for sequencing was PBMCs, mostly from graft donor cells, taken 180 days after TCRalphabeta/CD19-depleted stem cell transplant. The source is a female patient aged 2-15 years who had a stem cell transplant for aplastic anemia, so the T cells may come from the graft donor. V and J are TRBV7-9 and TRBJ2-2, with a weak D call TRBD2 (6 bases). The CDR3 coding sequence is TGTGCCAGCAGCTTACGTGGGGGACTGAACACCGGGGAGCTGTTTTTT. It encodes CASSLRGGLNTGELFF. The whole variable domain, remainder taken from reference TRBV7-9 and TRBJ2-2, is DTGVSQNPRHKITKRGQNVTFRCDPISEHNRLYWYRQTLGQGPEFLTYFQNEAQLEKSRLLSDRFSAERPKGSFSTLEIQRTEQGDSAMYLCASSLRGGLNTGELFFGEGSRLTVL.